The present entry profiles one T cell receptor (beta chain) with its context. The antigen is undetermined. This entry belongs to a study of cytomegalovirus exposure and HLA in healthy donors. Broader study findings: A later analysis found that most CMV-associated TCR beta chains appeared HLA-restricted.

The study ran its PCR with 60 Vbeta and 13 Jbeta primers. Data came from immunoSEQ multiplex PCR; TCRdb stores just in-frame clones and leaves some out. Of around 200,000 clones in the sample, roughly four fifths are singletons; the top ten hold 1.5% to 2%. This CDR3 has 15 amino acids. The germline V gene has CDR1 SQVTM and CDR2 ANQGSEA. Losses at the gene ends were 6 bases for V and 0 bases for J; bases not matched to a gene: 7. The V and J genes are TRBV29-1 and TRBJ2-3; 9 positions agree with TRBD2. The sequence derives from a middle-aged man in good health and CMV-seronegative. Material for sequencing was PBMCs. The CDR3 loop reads CSVPGLAASTDTQYF. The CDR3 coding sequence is TGCAGCGTACCGGGACTAGCCGCCAGCACAGATACGCAGTATTTT.